This is a list of T cell receptor beta chains from one sample in a study of Graves' ophthalmopathy and Graves' hyperthyroidism. A single record per CDR3 protein comes from TCRdb applying MiXCR to the multiplex PCR reads. The sample includes hundreds of thousands of distinct CDR3 sequences, 20% to 25% of them seen just once. What was sequenced was peripheral blood. The receptor set was obtained from a woman aged 18-29 years with stable Graves' hyperthyroidism. Each CDR3 is given with its conserved first and last residue. Fields, in order: clone size, D gene, V gene, J gene, CDR3 DNA, CDR3 protein. The D gene is left open where the match is weak. Clone size is shown for a subset of rows, as once, few, many or a class of expanded clone.

>.|.|TRBV7-8|TRBJ2-1
TGTGCCAGCAGCTTAGGGGCTACATATGAGCAGTTCTTC
CASSLGATYEQFF
>few|.|TRBV27|TRBJ1-6
TGTGCCAGCAGTTTATCGTTTGGGTCACCCCTCCACTTT
CASSLSFGSPLHF
>many|.|TRBV12-3/TRBV12-4|TRBJ2-7
.
CASTFGPGQSYEQYF
>once|.|TRBV2|TRBJ1-1
TGTGCCAGCAGTGAAGCGGGAGGGGTTCCGGCCGAAGCTTTCTTT
CASSEAGGVPAEAFF
>.|.|TRBV12-3/TRBV12-4|TRBJ2-5
TGTTCCAGCAGTCGCGGACCGGGGGCTTCAGAGACCCAGTACTTC
CSSSRGPGASETQYF
>many|.|TRBV30|TRBJ1-6
TGTGCCTTCTACGTGGGGGCGTTAGGTTCACCCCTCCACTTT
CAFYVGALGSPLHF
>.|.|TRBV2|TRBJ2-6
TGTGCCAGCAGTACCGGGACAAACCTCTCTGGGGCCAACGTCCTGACTTTC
CASSTGTNLSGANVLTF
>.|TRBD2|TRBV7-6|TRBJ2-2
TGTGCCAGCAGCCCCTTACTAGCGGGGGACACCGGGGAGCTGTTTTTT
CASSPLLAGDTGELFF
>.|.|TRBV7-2|TRBJ2-5
TGTGCCAGCAGCTTAGGACGTCACCAAGAGACCCAGTACTTC
CASSLGRHQETQYF
>many|TRBD2|TRBV7-9|TRBJ2-7
TGTGCCAGCGGGCTAGCGGGACGCTACGAGCAGTACTTC
CASGLAGRYEQYF
>.|.|TRBV4-3|TRBJ1-1
TGCGCCAGCAGCCAATCCACTAACACTGAAGCTTTCTTT
CASSQSTNTEAFF
>many|.|TRBV6-1|TRBJ1-5
TGTGCCAGCAGTGAAGCGGTAGCGGACAATCAGCCCCAGCATTTT
CASSEAVADNQPQHF
>many|TRBD1|TRBV20-1|TRBJ1-1
TGCAGTGCTAGAGAAGACAGGGGGACTTCGGTGAACACTGAAGCTTTCTTT
CSAREDRGTSVNTEAFF
>many|.|TRBV6-2/TRBV6-3|TRBJ2-5
TGTGCCAGCAGTTCCGATGGGATTGAGACCCAGTACTTC
CASSSDGIETQYF
>many|TRBD2|TRBV11-1|TRBJ2-2
TGTGCCAGCAGCCCGCCTAGCGGGAAAGTTGGCGGGGAGCTGTTTTTT
CASSPPSGKVGGELFF
>.|.|TRBV15|TRBJ2-2
TGTGCCACCAGCAGAGGAATGAACACCGGGGAGCTGTTTTTT
CATSRGMNTGELFF
>many|.|TRBV5-1|TRBJ2-7
TGCGCCAGCAGCTCACCTAGCGGTAAGGGGGCATACGAGCAGTACTTC
CASSSPSGKGAYEQYF
>many|.|TRBV10-3|TRBJ1-2
TGTGCCATCAGGGACGACAGGAAAGCTAACTATGGCTACACCTTC
CAIRDDRKANYGYTF
>many|TRBD1|TRBV15|TRBJ1-6
TGTGCCACCAGCAGAGATAGGACAGGGGGGTCACCCCTCCACTTT
CATSRDRTGGSPLHF
>.|TRBD1|TRBV6-1|TRBJ1-1
TGTGCCAGCACCACCTCGGGACAGATGAACACTGAAGCTTTCTTT
CASTTSGQMNTEAFF
>many|.|TRBV28|TRBJ2-5
TGTGCCAGCGCCGGGCGGCGCTGGTACCAAGAGACCCAGTACTTC
CASAGRRWYQETQYF
>many|.|TRBV11-2|TRBJ2-7
TGTGCCAGCAGCTTCGGTAGGTCGGAGCAGTACTTC
CASSFGRSEQYF
>.|.|TRBV6-2/TRBV6-3|TRBJ2-3
TGTGCCAGCAGTTACTCGATACGACAGACAAGCACAGATACGCAGTATTTT
CASSYSIRQTSTDTQYF
>many|.|TRBV7-8|TRBJ1-5
TGTGCCAGCAGTTCAGGGCGCAATCAGCCCCAGCATTTT
CASSSGRNQPQHF
>many|.|TRBV20-1|TRBJ2-7
TGCAGTGCTAGAGCAGAGACAGGCTCGGGGGAGCAGTACTTC
CSARAETGSGEQYF
>many|TRBD1|TRBV6-2/TRBV6-3|TRBJ2-1
TGTGCCAGCAGGCGGGACAGGGGTCCACACAATGAGCAGTTCTTC
CASRRDRGPHNEQFF
>.|TRBD1|TRBV7-7|TRBJ2-6
TGTGCTAGCAGTCCGACCATGGGACAGGGAGCTGGGGCCAACGTCCTGACTTTC
CASSPTMGQGAGANVLTF
>many|.|TRBV20-1|TRBJ2-5
TGCAGTGCTAGAGATCGAAGGGGTAGAGAGACCCAGTACTTC
CSARDRRGRETQYF
>.|TRBD1|TRBV28|TRBJ1-4
TGTGCCAGCACAATGGGGGTCGGGACAGATAATGAAAAACTGTTTTTT
CASTMGVGTDNEKLFF
>many|.|TRBV7-8|TRBJ1-3
TGTGCCAGCAGCCTTGGATACTCTGGAAACACCATATATTTT
CASSLGYSGNTIYF
>many|.|TRBV2|TRBJ2-6
TGTGCCAGCTCTGGGGCCAACGTCCTGACTTTC
CASSGANVLTF
>many|TRBD1|TRBV6-4|TRBJ2-7
TGTGCCAGCAGTAACCGGGACAGGGTCGAAGAGGTCCACGAGCAGTACTTC
CASSNRDRVEEVHEQYF
>.|TRBD1|TRBV6-1|TRBJ1-1
TGTGCCAGCAGCCTCGACAGGGGCCCGAACACTGAAGCTTTCTTT
CASSLDRGPNTEAFF
>few|.|TRBV19|TRBJ2-4
TGTGCCAGTAGTTTCCCCAAAAACATTCAGTACTTC
CASSFPKNIQYF
>many|.|TRBV6-2/TRBV6-3|TRBJ2-5
TGTGCCAGCAGAGGCGGCGGGGAGACCCAGTACTTC
CASRGGGETQYF
>many|.|TRBV10-3|TRBJ2-5
TGTGCCATCAAGTCAACAGGGTCCGCAGAGACCCAGTACTTC
CAIKSTGSAETQYF
>many|TRBD2|TRBV2|TRBJ2-5
TGTGCCAGCAGTGAAGCTGAAACAGCGGGGGTAGAGACCCAGTACTTC
CASSEAETAGVETQYF
>many|.|TRBV7-9|TRBJ1-6
TGTGCCAGCAGCCAAAGCCAGAATTCACCCCTCCACTTT
CASSQSQNSPLHF
>.|.|TRBV29-1|TRBJ1-1
TGCAGCGTTGTAAAGGGGAACACTGAAGCTTTCTTT
CSVVKGNTEAFF
>.|.|TRBV10-3|TRBJ2-6
TGTGCCATCAGTGAGGCCTACGGGGGTGGCGGGGCCAACGTCCTGACTTTC
CAISEAYGGGGANVLTF
>few|.|TRBV7-9|TRBJ1-3
TGTGCCAGCAGCTTAACACGACAGTCCGAAGGCACCATATATTTT
CASSLTRQSEGTIYF
>many|TRBD1|TRBV11-2|TRBJ1-1
TGTGCCAGCAGCTACCAATTGGACAGGGGGAACACTGAAGCTTTCTTT
CASSYQLDRGNTEAFF
>many|.|TRBV6-5|TRBJ1-5
TGTGCCAGCAGTTACAGTAGACTCAATCAGCCCCAGCATTTT
CASSYSRLNQPQHF
>many|.|TRBV20-1|TRBJ2-7
TGCAGTGCTAGGTTAGCTGAACCCTACGAGCAGTACTTC
CSARLAEPYEQYF
>many|.|TRBV11-2|TRBJ1-1
TGTGCCAGCAGCTTAGTTCTGGACGGTAACACTGAAGCTTTCTTT
CASSLVLDGNTEAFF